A single sample is the source of the 22 T cell receptor beta chains below, sequenced in a study of shared clonotypes between healthy human individuals. Only in-frame clones appear in the TCRdb table, and some are missing; sequencing was by immunoSEQ multiplex PCR. Here the sample spans about 490,000 clones, roughly 80% being singletons. The specimen was PBMCs. These receptors came from a woman between 40 and 50 years old in good health. Some clones in this sample may be carry-over from other donors' samples.

This clone showed up just a few times. Only one base separates this from a far larger clonotype, so it likely reflects a read error. The chain recombines TRBV30 with TRBJ1-1, with a tentative D call TRBD1 (6 bases). The CDR3 has 12 amino acids. Germline V gives CDR1 GTSNPN, CDR2 SVGIG (reference sequence). The CDR3 DNA reads as TGTGCCTGGAGGGGGGCGGCAGCTGAATCTTTCTTT. It codes for CAWRGAAAESFF.

The rearrangement uses TRBV18 and TRBJ2-1; TRBD1 is a possible D gene (6 bases). Trimming pared 2 bases from V and 7 bases from J, leaving 12 bases between. This CDR3 spans 14 amino acids. In germline, CDR1 is KGHSH, CDR2 LQKENI. CDR3 in amino acids: CASSPVPGDNEQFF. The CDR3 DNA is TGTGCCAGCTCACCAGTACCAGGGGATAATGAGCAGTTCTTC.

The V and J genes are TRBV4-1 and TRBJ2-7; the D call may be TRBD1 or TRBD2 (5 bases each). Looked up from germline, CDR1 is MGHRA and CDR2 is YSYEKL. Trimming took 3 bases from V and 0 from J, leaving 12 bases between them. CDR3 length equals 15 residues. CDR3 bases: TGCGCCAGCAGCCAGGGACCGTCAGGCTCCTACGAGCAGTACTTC. It encodes CASSQGPSGSYEQYF.

As to this clone: Other DNA sequences in this sample translate to the same CDR3. CDR3 residues: CASSPRAGGSYEQYF. The CDR3 bases are TGTGCCAGCTCACCACGTGCGGGAGGCTCCTACGAGCAGTACTTC. J is TRBJ2-7 and V is TRBV18, with TRBD2 matching 8 bases. Germline CDR1 reads KGHSH; CDR2 reads LQKENI. The CDR3 has 15 amino acids. Losses at the gene ends were 1 base for V and 0 bases for J; bases not matched to a gene: 2.

The chain carries TRBV25-1 and TRBJ1-2, with 7 bases identical to TRBD1. In germline, CDR1 is MGHDK, CDR2 SYGVNS. This CDR3 spans 16 amino acids. Unmatched junction bases numbered 9, after V lost 1 base and J lost 4 bases. In nucleotides, the CDR3 is TGTGCCAGCAGTGAATTCCGCCAGGGGGGTCCCTATGGCTACACCTTC. Its protein is CASSEFRQGGPYGYTF.

This clone has just one count. The V and J genes are TRBV7-8 and TRBJ1-2, with unresolved D. Trimming removed 5 bases at V and 5 bases at J, with 12 bases between. The CDR3 spans 13 residues. Germline CDR1 is SGHVS and CDR2 is FQNEAQ. CDR3 loop: CASSVGQEYGYTF. CDR3 DNA sequence: TGTGCCAGCAGCGTCGGTCAGGAGTATGGCTACACCTTC.

This clone was counted a few times. Other DNA sequences in the sample encode the same CDR3. The V and J genes are TRBV27 and TRBJ1-1, with 7 bases that match TRBD1. The germline V gene encodes CDR1 MNHEY and CDR2 SMNVEV (reference sequence). J was trimmed by 5 bases and V by 5 bases; bases with no gene match: 5. The CDR3 has 13 residues. The CDR3, as DNA: TGTGCCAGCAGTCTGACAGGGAGAACTGAAGCTTTCTTT. This sequence encodes CASSLTGRTEAFF.

This chain connects TRBV27 to TRBJ1-1, with TRBD1 matching 8 bases. Trimming removed 5 bases from V and 2 bases from J; junction bases left unmatched: 7. Germline V gene data show CDR1 as MNHEY and CDR2 as SMNVEV (reference sequence). The CDR3 has 15 amino acids. The CDR3 reads CASSPGGFINTEAFF. The CDR3 bases are TGTGCCAGCAGTCCAGGGGGCTTTATCAACACTGAAGCTTTCTTT.

There are a few counts of this clone. The chain combines TRBV6-5 with TRBJ1-4, with D unclear. V was clipped by 5 bases and J by 0 bases, with 4 bases between them. Germline loops: CDR1 MNHEY, CDR2 SVGAGI. The CDR3 sequence is 13 residues long. In DNA, the CDR3 is TGTGCCAGCAGTAGGACAACTAATGAAAAACTGTTTTTT. Translating gives CASSRTTNEKLFF.

This rearrangement joins TRBV11-2 to TRBJ2-5; D may be TRBD1 (5 bases). TRBJ2-7 matches the DNA end more closely, so the J call is doubtful. Germline assignment: CDR1 SGHAT and CDR2 FQNNGV. The CDR3 has 18 amino acids. The CDR3 DNA is TGTGCCAGCAGCTTAGGGACCTTTACAGGAAGGCTACGCTACGAGCAGTACTTC. It codes for CASSLGTFTGRLRYEQYF.

This clone was observed once. CDR3 region: CASSWKPGQWTEAFF. DNA of the CDR3: TGTGCCAGCAGCTGGAAGCCGGGACAATGGACTGAAGCTTTCTTT. The chain couples TRBV5-6 to TRBJ1-1; D perhaps matches TRBD1 (6 bases). V lost 3 bases, J lost 5 bases, and 17 bases lay in between. The CDR3 covers 15 residues. Germline CDR1 SGHDT, CDR2 YYEEEE.

Only one count was recorded for this clone. The V and J genes are TRBV27 and TRBJ2-1; D remains ambiguous. This CDR3 contains 15 residues. V shed 3 bases and J shed 3 bases, with 12 bases lying between them. The V gene's germline CDR1 is MNHEY and CDR2 SMNVEV (reference sequence). CDR3 amino acids: CASSLARPLYNEQFF. In DNA, the CDR3 is TGTGCCAGCAGTTTGGCTAGGCCTCTCTACAATGAGCAGTTCTTC.

This clone was picked up one time. The chain uses TRBV28 and TRBJ2-2; 10 positions agree with TRBD2. V gave up 2 bases and J gave up 2 bases; unmatched junction bases: 2. In germline, CDR1 is MDHEN, CDR2 SYDVKM. The CDR3 covers 16 residues. The CDR3 spells CASSLSGRANTGELFF. The CDR3 DNA reads as TGTGCCAGCAGTTTAAGCGGGAGGGCCAACACCGGGGAGCTGTTTTTT.

This chain connects TRBV27 to TRBJ2-7; weak D call: TRBD1 (7 bases). This CDR3 contains 14 residues. Per germline, CDR1 MNHEY and CDR2 SMNVEV (reference sequence). V lost 5 bases, J lost 3 bases, and 14 bases lay in between. CDR3 loop: CASSLNRGGYEQYF. CDR3 coding DNA: TGTGCCAGCAGTCTCAACAGGGGAGGCTACGAGCAGTACTTC.

The gene calls are TRBV7-2 and TRBJ2-1, with 8 bases matching TRBD2. The CDR3 is made up of 15 amino acids. With 0 bases clipped from V and 5 bases from J, the junction kept 3 bases outside the gene matches. Germline V gene sequence: CDR1 SGHTA, CDR2 FQGNSA. For the CDR3, the DNA is TGTGCCAGCAGCTTAGCACGGACTAGCCACAATGAGCAGTTCTTC. The encoded protein is CASSLARTSHNEQFF.

A remark on this clone: With only one base between it and a far larger clone, this is likely a read error. The CDR3 nucleotides read TGTGCCAGCAACTCCTCAGCGAGCGGGGAGAACACCGGGGAGCTGTTTTTT. This gives the protein CASNSSASGENTGELFF. V usage is TRBV11-3 and J usage is TRBJ2-2; 7 nucleotides match TRBD2. Per the germline V gene, CDR1 is SGHNT and CDR2 is YENEEA. CDR3 size: 17 residues. The ends lost 7 bases at V and 1 base at J; junction bases unmatched: 12. Full variable domain (outside the CDR3, taken from reference TRBV11-3 and TRBJ2-2): EAGVVQSPRYKIIEKKQPVAFWCNPISGHNTLYWYLQNLGQGPELLIRYENEEAVDDSQLPKDRFSAERLKGVDSTLKIQPAELGDSAVYLCASNSSASGENTGELFFGEGSRLTVL.

The CDR3 nucleotides read TGTGCCAGCAGCTCCCCGGACAGCGCGGGTTTTGGCTACACCTTC. This gives the protein CASSSPDSAGFGYTF. The rearrangement uses TRBV5-4 and TRBJ1-2; tentatively, D is TRBD1 (6 bases). The CDR3 runs 15 residues. Deletions cut 3 bases from V and 7 bases from J, with 19 bases between. Looked up from germline, CDR1 is SGHNT and CDR2 is YYREEE (reference sequence).

The V gene is TRBV2, the J gene TRBJ2-3; 10 bases agree with TRBD2. The CDR3 covers 16 residues. Per germline, CDR1 SNHLY and CDR2 FYNNEI. V shed 7 bases, J shed 6 bases, and the junction held 13 bases outside the gene matches. CDR3 DNA sequence: TGTGCCAGCACCCGGCTAGCGGGAGTAAGGTCGGATACGCAGTATTTT. Translated, it gives CASTRLAGVRSDTQYF.

Comments on this clone: This likely stems from a read error, as it lies one base from a far larger clone. The gene calls are TRBV2 and TRBJ2-7; 10 bases align to TRBD2. CDR1 and CDR2 from the germline V gene are SNHLY and FYNNEI. The length of the CDR3 is 15 residues. V lost 2 bases and J lost 4; bases outside the gene matches: 5. The CDR3 sequence is CASSERASGSYEQYF. CDR3 nucleotide sequence: TGTGCCAGCAGTGAAAGGGCTAGCGGGAGTTACGAGCAGTACTTC.

Worth noting for this clone: A single base separates this from a much larger clone, so it may be a read error. Additional DNA sequences in this sample encode the identical CDR3. This sequence joins TRBV15 and TRBJ2-7; 8 bases agree with TRBD1. The CDR3 length is 16 residues. The germline V gene has CDR1 LNHNV and CDR2 YYDKDF (reference sequence). J lost 1 base, V lost 3 bases, and 8 bases had no gene match. As DNA, the CDR3 is TGTGCCACCAGCAGGCTTGGTACAGGGGGTTCCTACGAGCAGTACTTC. Protein sequence: CATSRLGTGGSYEQYF.

A word on this clone: In the same sample, other DNA sequences code for this CDR3. V usage is TRBV7-3 and J usage is TRBJ2-5; perhaps TRBD1 as D (6 bases). The CDR3 extends over 13 amino acids. The V gene's germline CDR1 is SGHTA and CDR2 FQGTGA. Trimming pared 5 bases from V and 5 bases from J, leaving 12 bases between. CDR3 protein: CASSRGTRETQYF. CDR3 nucleotides: TGTGCCAGCAGCAGGGGGACAAGGGAGACCCAGTACTTC.

The chain has TRBV5-8 and TRBJ1-1; TRBD1 agrees at 8 bases. With V trimmed by 2 bases and J by 1 base, 1 base remained unmatched. CDR3 size: 14 residues. From germline, CDR1 is SGHTS and CDR2 YDEGEE. The CDR3 nucleotides are TGTGCCAGCAGCTTCGGACAGGGGAACACTGAAGCTTTCTTT. Amino acids: CASSFGQGNTEAFF.